This passage covers 8 T cell receptor beta chains from one sample sequenced in a study of blood T cell repertoires in COVID-19. Data came from immunoSEQ multiplex PCR; TCRdb stores just in-frame clones and leaves some out. This sample has about 200,000 clones, with about 86% found just once. Sequencing was performed on peripheral blood. The receptors derive from a woman aged 50 to 65 with acute or convalescent COVID-19.

The chain links TRBV4-1 to TRBJ2-1, with 10 positions matching TRBD2. Germline CDR1 and CDR2: MGHRA and YSYEKL. The junction had 15 bases not matched to a gene; V was cut back by 4 bases and J by 0 bases. The CDR3 sequence is 20 residues long. The CDR3 DNA follows: TGCGCCAGCAGCCTAGAAGACCCGGGACTAGCGAAAAGCTCCTACAATGAGCAGTTCTTC. It encodes CASSLEDPGLAKSSYNEQFF.

The V call is TRBV27, the J call TRBJ1-2, with 10 bases fitting TRBD1. The V segment lost 11 bases and the J segment 6 bases; nucleotides outside the gene matches: 3. CDR1 MNHEY and CDR2 SMNVEV come from the germline V gene (reference sequence). This CDR3 has 11 residues. The CDR3 spells CACGTGDGYTF. The CDR3 bases are TGTGCCTGCGGGACAGGGGATGGCTACACCTTC.

This chain uses TRBV3-1 (or the pseudogene TRBV3-2) with TRBJ2-5; 12 nucleotides align to TRBD2. The J segment lost 5 bases and the V segment lost 3 bases, leaving 13 bases of the junction unmatched. The CDR3 is 18 amino acids. Germline V CDR1 and CDR2: LGHDT, YNNKEL (reference sequence). Written as DNA, the CDR3 is TGTGCCAGCAGCCATGATCTAGCGGGAGGGCCCCGGGTGGAGACCCAGTACTTC. Translation gives CASSHDLAGGPRVETQYF.

The chain recombines TRBV5-1 with TRBJ1-2, with D hard to call. Germline lookup yields CDR1 SGHRS and CDR2 YFSETQ. This CDR3 has 14 amino acids. The germline V and J ends were trimmed by 4 bases and 8 bases, with 18 bases remaining between them. The CDR3 DNA is TGCGCCAGCAGCCTACCAGACGGGGTGGAGGGCTACACCTTC. This translates into CASSLPDGVEGYTF.

The chain uses TRBV5-1 and TRBJ2-5; 12 nucleotides line up with TRBD1. Unmatched junction bases numbered 11, after V lost 8 bases and J lost 6 bases. Germline V CDR1 and CDR2: SGHRS, YFSETQ. CDR3 length: 15 amino acids. CDR3 loop: CASTPGQGAGQTQYF. CDR3 sequence (DNA): TGCGCCAGTACCCCGGGACAGGGGGCAGGTCAGACCCAGTACTTC.

This chain links TRBV28 with TRBJ1-1; TRBD1 agrees at 8 bases. With 6 bases clipped from V and 4 bases from J, the junction kept 7 bases outside the gene matches. This CDR3 region has 14 residues. Germline-derived CDR1 and CDR2 are MDHEN and SYDVKM. The CDR3 region has the DNA TGTGCCAGCAGGCCGACAGGGGAGGGCACTGAAGCTTTCTTT. Its protein product is CASRPTGEGTEAFF.

The V gene is TRBV5-1, the J gene TRBJ2-2; tentatively, D is TRBD2 (5 bases). Germline CDR1 SGHRS, CDR2 YFSETQ. Trimming stripped 4 bases from V and 3 bases from J, with 10 bases between. There are 14 residues in the CDR3. The CDR3 region has the DNA TGCGCCAGCAGCCCGGACTTACACACCGGGGAGCTGTTTTTT. This translates into CASSPDLHTGELFF.

The V gene is TRBV30, the J gene TRBJ1-2; D is perhaps TRBD1 (6 bases). This CDR3 is 13 amino acids long. Germline V gene lookup returns CDR1 GTSNPN and CDR2 SVGIG (reference sequence). V dropped 3 bases and J dropped 6 bases, with 14 bases sitting between them. The CDR3 is CAWSINRVHGYTF. The CDR3 nucleotides are TGTGCCTGGAGCATTAACAGGGTCCATGGCTACACCTTC.